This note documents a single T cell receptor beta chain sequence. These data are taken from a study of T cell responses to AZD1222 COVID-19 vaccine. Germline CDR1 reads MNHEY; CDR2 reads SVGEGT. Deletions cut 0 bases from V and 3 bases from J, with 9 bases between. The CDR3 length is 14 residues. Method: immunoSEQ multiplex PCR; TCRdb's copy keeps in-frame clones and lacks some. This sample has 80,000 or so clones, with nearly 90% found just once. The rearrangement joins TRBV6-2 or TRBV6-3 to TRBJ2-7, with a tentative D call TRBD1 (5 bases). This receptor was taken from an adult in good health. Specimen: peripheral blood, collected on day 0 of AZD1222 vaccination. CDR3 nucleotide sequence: TGTGCCAGCAGTTACTCAGGGGCCCACTACGAGCAGTACTTC. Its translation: CASSYSGAHYEQYF.